The 25 T cell receptor beta chains reported below all come from one sample, sequenced in a study of cytomegalovirus exposure and HLA in healthy donors (dated by TCRdb to the late 2010s). Receptors were amplified or captured by the immunoSEQ multiplex PCR assay. A mixture of 60 forward primers for TCR Vbeta segments and 13 reverse primers for TCR Jbeta segments was used in the multiplex PCR. The source is immuneACCESS, and TCRdb retained only in-frame sequences with V and J called. Part of the clones is not carried over; for the studies checked, unresolved V genes explain less than half of this, and the remainder is unexplained. This sample lists about 160,000 clones; 82% were detected once. More than 8% of the sample is taken by the ten largest. The specimen sequenced was PBMCs. All receptors derive from a male donor in good health and CMV-seropositive.

This clone has just a few counts. The chain is built from TRBV11-3 and TRBJ1-1, with 12 bases matching TRBD1. CDR1 and CDR2 (germline): SGHNT, YENEEA. Unmatched junction bases numbered 5, after V lost 4 bases and J lost 5 bases. This CDR3 spans 15 amino acids. Here the CDR3 reads CASSSGQGARTEAFF. The CDR3, as DNA: TGTGCCAGCAGCTCGGGACAGGGGGCTCGGACTGAAGCTTTCTTT.

This clone was seen more than once but under ten times. The V and J genes are TRBV6-5 and TRBJ1-4; 7 nucleotides line up with TRBD1. Germline V gene lookup returns CDR1 MNHEY and CDR2 SVGAGI. The ends lost 5 bases at V and 7 bases at J; junction bases unmatched: 4. This CDR3 has 13 amino acids. The CDR3 is CASSIGQAEKLFF. The CDR3 DNA sequence: TGTGCCAGCAGTATTGGACAGGCTGAAAAACTGTTTTTT.

This rearrangement joins TRBV28 to TRBJ2-2; 10 bases match TRBD2. The CDR3 extends over 15 amino acids. The junction had 8 bases not matched to a gene; V was cut back by 8 bases and J by 5 bases. CDR1 and CDR2 (germline): MDHEN, SYDVKM. The CDR3 sequence: CASGLAGVGTGELFF. In DNA, the CDR3 is TGTGCCAGCGGGCTAGCGGGAGTAGGAACCGGGGAGCTGTTTTTT.

The V gene is TRBV11-2, the J gene TRBJ1-1; perhaps TRBD1 as D (5 bases). This CDR3 has 14 amino acids. Per germline, CDR1 SGHAT and CDR2 FQNNGV. V lost 2 bases and J 3 bases, leaving 10 bases between the germline ends. The CDR3 loop reads CASSLKWGDTEAFF. The CDR3 DNA follows: TGTGCCAGCAGCTTAAAGTGGGGGGACACTGAAGCTTTCTTT.

This clone was found a few times. The rearrangement uses TRBV4-3 and TRBJ2-7, with 9 bases fitting TRBD1. V dropped 5 bases and J dropped 7; count of bases not matched to a gene: 6. Germline V CDR1 and CDR2: LGHNA, YSLEER. The CDR3 has 13 amino acids. In DNA, the CDR3 is TGCGCCAGCAGCTACGGGACAGGGAAGGAGCAGTACTTC. Its protein is CASSYGTGKEQYF.

This clone was detected a few times. This chain uses TRBV19 with TRBJ2-1; the match to TRBD1 covers 9 bases. V was pared by 5 bases and J by 10 bases, with 9 bases of the junction left unmatched. This CDR3 has 14 residues. In germline, CDR1 is LNHDA, CDR2 SQIVND (reference sequence). The CDR3 region has the DNA TGTGCCAGTAGTCAACAGGGGGCTAGCGCAGAGCAGTTCTTC. Protein sequence: CASSQQGASAEQFF.

This chain uses TRBV6-1 with TRBJ2-7, with unresolved D. V was shortened by 2 bases and J by 0 bases, with 8 bases between the two germline ends. The CDR3 runs to 14 residues. Germline V gene lookup returns CDR1 MNHNS and CDR2 SASEGT. CDR3 in DNA: TGTGCCAGCAGTGAACCCAGTTACTCCTACGAGCAGTACTTC. Translated, it gives CASSEPSYSYEQYF.

CDR3: CAWMGQEAFF. The CDR3 DNA reads as TGTGCCTGGATGGGGCAAGAAGCTTTCTTT. The V and J genes are TRBV30 and TRBJ1-1, with D perhaps TRBD1 (5 bases). The CDR3 runs 10 residues. V dropped 4 bases and J dropped 8 bases, with 8 bases sitting between them. In germline, CDR1 is GTSNPN, CDR2 SVGIG (reference sequence). The full variable domain, its missing parts supplied by reference TRBV30 and TRBJ1-1, is SQTIHQWPATLVQPVGSPLSLECTVEGTSNPNLYWYRQAAGRGLQLLFYSVGIGQISSEVPQNLSASRPQDRQFILSSKKLLLSDSGFYLCAWMGQEAFFGQGTRLTVV.

V and J are TRBV6-5 and TRBJ1-2; the D gene is possibly TRBD1 (6 bases). CDR1 and CDR2 from the germline V gene are MNHEY and SVGAGI. Trimming left V 6 bases short and J 1 base short, with 15 bases between. The CDR3 is made up of 15 amino acids. As DNA, the CDR3 is TGTGCCAGCAGCCCTCATACAGGGCATAACTATGGCTACACCTTC. Protein: CASSPHTGHNYGYTF.

The rearrangement joins TRBV9 to TRBJ2-2, with TRBD2 matching 9 bases. The CDR3 consists of 18 residues. J was trimmed by 4 bases and V by 1 base; bases with no gene match: 11. CDR1 and CDR2 (germline): SGDLS, YYNGEE. As DNA, the CDR3 is TGTGCCAGCAGCGTAAATATCCGGGTAGCGGGAGTCACCGGGGAGCTGTTTTTT. Amino acids: CASSVNIRVAGVTGELFF.

This clone was seen just once. The J gene is TRBJ1-2, the V gene TRBV11-3; D remains ambiguous. Trimming left V 4 bases short and J 7 bases short, with 16 bases between. Germline V CDR1 and CDR2: SGHNT, YENEEA. The CDR3 covers 14 residues. The CDR3 loop reads CASSWRGIEGGYTF. CDR3 nucleotide sequence: TGTGCCAGCAGCTGGCGAGGGATCGAAGGTGGCTACACCTTC.

This chain joins TRBV5-1 and TRBJ2-2; 7 bases line up with TRBD1. From germline, CDR1 is SGHRS and CDR2 YFSETQ. With 4 bases clipped from V and 0 bases from J, the junction kept 6 bases outside the gene matches. The CDR3 consists of 16 residues. CDR3 nucleotides: TGCGCCAGCAGCCTCTGGGACAGCCCGAACACCGGGGAGCTGTTTTTT. It specifies CASSLWDSPNTGELFF.

The rearrangement joins TRBV11-2 to TRBJ1-3, with TRBD1 matching over 7 bases. Germline V lookup: CDR1 SGHAT, CDR2 FQNNGV. The junction had 6 bases not matched to a gene; V was cut back by 5 bases and J by 2 bases. The CDR3 extends over 15 amino acids. As DNA, the CDR3 is TGTGCCAGCAGCAAAGAAGGGACAGCTGGAAACACCATATATTTT. Protein product: CASSKEGTAGNTIYF.

This clone occurred a few times. V and J are TRBV18 and TRBJ1-5; no definite D call. V shed 3 bases and J shed 1 base, with 10 bases lying between them. Germline V CDR1 and CDR2: KGHSH, LQKENI. The CDR3 has 15 residues. CDR3: CASSPPGGSNQPQHF. CDR3 DNA: TGTGCCAGCTCACCCCCGGGTGGGAGCAATCAGCCCCAGCATTTT.

This chain joins TRBV27 and TRBJ2-1; the match to TRBD2 covers 12 bases. Trimming at V came to 5 bases and at J to 11 bases, leaving 7 bases not matched to a gene. This CDR3 has 14 residues. Germline assignment: CDR1 MNHEY and CDR2 SMNVEV (reference sequence). CDR3 bases: TGTGCCAGCAGTCCAGGACTAGCGGGGAGTCAGCAGTTCTTC. Translating gives CASSPGLAGSQQFF.

The genes are TRBV6-5 and TRBJ2-7; tentative D call: TRBD2 (5 bases). Per the germline V gene, CDR1 is MNHEY and CDR2 is SVGAGI. The V and J ends lost 5 bases and 0 bases respectively, with 14 bases between them. The CDR3 is 15 amino acids. CDR3 loop: CASSQTRSSSYEQYF. In DNA form, the CDR3 reads TGTGCCAGCAGTCAAACTAGGTCCTCCTCCTACGAGCAGTACTTC.

This clone was observed once. The rearrangement uses TRBV5-3 and TRBJ2-5; D remains unclear. TRBV5-3 qualifies as an ORF whose function is uncertain. The V end was cut by 4 bases, the J end by 1 base, with 8 bases between. This CDR3 region has 13 residues. Here the CDR3 reads CARSRVGQETQYF. DNA for the CDR3: TGTGCCAGAAGCCGGGTGGGCCAAGAGACCCAGTACTTC.

The V and J genes are TRBV5-6 and TRBJ2-7; D possibly corresponds to TRBD1 (5 bases). CDR3 length: 14 amino acids. Germline values: CDR1 SGHDT, CDR2 YYEEEE. The V end lost 5 bases, the J end lost 3 bases, and 15 bases lay between the germline ends. CDR3 coding DNA: TGTGCCAGCAGTTATATTACAGGACACTACGAGCAGTACTTC. Amino acids: CASSYITGHYEQYF.

The genes are TRBV14 and TRBJ2-5; TRBD1 matches 9 bases. The DNA end is more similar to TRBJ2-7, so the J call may be wrong. The CDR3 contains 17 residues. The germline V gene encodes CDR1 SGHDN and CDR2 FVKESK. The CDR3: CASSHPPGTGSSYEQYF. Here the CDR3 DNA reads TGTGCCAGCAGCCATCCCCCCGGGACAGGGAGCTCCTACGAGCAGTACTTC.

V is TRBV7-2 and J is TRBJ1-3; D is uncertain. There are 13 residues in the CDR3. Germline-derived CDR1 and CDR2 are SGHTA and FQGNSA. Deletions cut 2 bases from V and 1 base from J, with 3 bases between. The CDR3 sequence is CASSLTSGNTIYF. DNA of the CDR3: TGTGCCAGCAGCTTAACATCTGGAAACACCATATATTTT.

The CDR3 DNA is TGTGCCTGGAGTGTTGAACAGACTGAGCAGTTCTTC. Translating gives CAWSVEQTEQFF. The J gene is TRBJ2-1, the V gene TRBV30; no definite D call. The CDR3 totals 12 residues. Germline V gives CDR1 GTSNPN, CDR2 SVGIG (reference sequence). The V and J ends lost 0 bases and 9 bases respectively, with 9 bases between them.

The gene calls are TRBV10-3 and TRBJ1-1, with 10 bases lining up with TRBD1. This CDR3 spans 15 amino acids. CDR1 is ENHRY, CDR2 SYGVKD, per germline. V trimming: 6 bases; J trimming: 5 bases; junction bases outside the gene matches: 9. In nucleotides, the CDR3 is TGTGCCATCAGGACTCTGGGACAGGGGAGTACTGAAGCTTTCTTT. Protein sequence: CAIRTLGQGSTEAFF.

The chain carries TRBV11-2 and TRBJ1-1, with D perhaps TRBD1 (5 bases). In germline, CDR1 is SGHAT, CDR2 FQNNGV. The CDR3 loop spans 14 amino acids. V was trimmed by 1 base and J by 7 bases, leaving 13 bases between them. The CDR3 coding sequence is TGTGCCAGCAGCTTAGTAGGACAAGGCTTTGAAGCTTTCTTT. This translates into CASSLVGQGFEAFF.

The chain carries TRBV5-1 and TRBJ1-1, with a tentative D call TRBD1 (6 bases). With 4 bases removed from V and 1 base from J, the gap between germline ends came to 14 bases. CDR3 size: 15 residues. The germline CDR1 and CDR2 sequences are SGHRS and YFSETQ. The CDR3 bases are TGCGCCAGCAGCCCGGGGGGGCTCGCGAACACTGAAGCTTTCTTT. It encodes CASSPGGLANTEAFF.

This chain links TRBV19 with TRBJ2-7; weak D call: TRBD1 (7 bases). CDR1 is LNHDA and CDR2 is SQIVND in the germline V gene (reference sequence). V was clipped by 6 bases and J by 5 bases, with 20 bases between them. The CDR3 is 15 residues long. Here the CDR3 reads CASSRGTELKDEQYF. As DNA, the CDR3 is TGTGCCAGTAGCCGGGGGACAGAATTAAAGGACGAGCAGTACTTC.